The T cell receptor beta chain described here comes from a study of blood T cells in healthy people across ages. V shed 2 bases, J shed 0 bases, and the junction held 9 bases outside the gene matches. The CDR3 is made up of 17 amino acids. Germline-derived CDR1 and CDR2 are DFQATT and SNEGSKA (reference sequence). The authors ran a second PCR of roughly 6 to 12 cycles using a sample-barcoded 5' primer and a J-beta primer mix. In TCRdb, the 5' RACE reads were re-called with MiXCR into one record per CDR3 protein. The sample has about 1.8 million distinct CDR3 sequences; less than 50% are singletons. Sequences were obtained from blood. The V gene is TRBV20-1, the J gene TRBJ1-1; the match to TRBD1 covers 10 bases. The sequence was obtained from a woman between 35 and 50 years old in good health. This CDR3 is CSARLWTGGAMNTEAFF. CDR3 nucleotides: TGCAGTGCTAGATTGTGGACAGGGGGGGCCATGAACACTGAAGCTTTCTTT.